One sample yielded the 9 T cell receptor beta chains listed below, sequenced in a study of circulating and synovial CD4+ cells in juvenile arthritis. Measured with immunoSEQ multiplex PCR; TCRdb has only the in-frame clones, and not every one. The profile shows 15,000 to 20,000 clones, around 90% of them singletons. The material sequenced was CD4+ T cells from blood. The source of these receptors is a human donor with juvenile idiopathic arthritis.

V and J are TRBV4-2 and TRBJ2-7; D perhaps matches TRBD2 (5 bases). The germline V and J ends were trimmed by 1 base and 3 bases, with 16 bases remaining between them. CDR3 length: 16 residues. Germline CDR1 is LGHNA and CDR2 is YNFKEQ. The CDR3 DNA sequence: TGTGCCAGCAGCCAAGTGCGTCTAGCTGAGGGCTACGAGCAGTACTTC. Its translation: CASSQVRLAEGYEQYF.

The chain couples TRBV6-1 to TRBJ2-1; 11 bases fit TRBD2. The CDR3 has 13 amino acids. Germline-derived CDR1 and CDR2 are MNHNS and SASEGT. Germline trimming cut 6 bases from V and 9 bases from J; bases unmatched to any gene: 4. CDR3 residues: CASRTSGITEQFF. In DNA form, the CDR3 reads TGTGCCAGCAGGACTAGCGGGATTACTGAGCAGTTCTTC.

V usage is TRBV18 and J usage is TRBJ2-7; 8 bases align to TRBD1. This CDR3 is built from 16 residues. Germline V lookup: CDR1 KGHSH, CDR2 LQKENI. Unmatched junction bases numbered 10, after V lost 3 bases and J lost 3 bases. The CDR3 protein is CASSPMGTGSLYEQYF. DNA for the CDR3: TGTGCCAGCTCACCGATGGGGACAGGCAGCCTCTACGAGCAGTACTTC.

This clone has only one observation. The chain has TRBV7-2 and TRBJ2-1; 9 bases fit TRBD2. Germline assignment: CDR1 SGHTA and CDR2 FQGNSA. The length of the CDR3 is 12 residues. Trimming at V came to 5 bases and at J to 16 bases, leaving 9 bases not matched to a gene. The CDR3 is CASSRNLAGPFF. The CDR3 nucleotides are TGTGCCAGCAGCCGTAACCTAGCGGGACCATTCTTC.

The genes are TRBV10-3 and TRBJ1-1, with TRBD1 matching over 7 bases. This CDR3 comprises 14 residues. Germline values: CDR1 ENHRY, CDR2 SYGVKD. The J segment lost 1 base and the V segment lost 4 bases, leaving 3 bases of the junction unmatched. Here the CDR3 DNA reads TGTGCCATCAGTGCCCGGACAGGGAACACTGAAGCTTTCTTT. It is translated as CAISARTGNTEAFF.

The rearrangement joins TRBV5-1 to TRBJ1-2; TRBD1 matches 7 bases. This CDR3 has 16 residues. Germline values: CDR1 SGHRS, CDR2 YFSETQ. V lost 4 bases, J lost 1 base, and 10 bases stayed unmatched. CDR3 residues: CASSRQGPPNNYGYTF. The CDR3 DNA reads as TGCGCCAGCAGCCGACAGGGACCGCCGAATAACTATGGCTACACCTTC.

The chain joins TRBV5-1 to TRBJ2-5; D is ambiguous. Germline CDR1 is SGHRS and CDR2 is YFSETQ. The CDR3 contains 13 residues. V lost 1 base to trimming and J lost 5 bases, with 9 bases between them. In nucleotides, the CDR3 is TGCGCCAGCAGCTTGATGGGCTCGGAGACCCAGTACTTC. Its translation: CASSLMGSETQYF.

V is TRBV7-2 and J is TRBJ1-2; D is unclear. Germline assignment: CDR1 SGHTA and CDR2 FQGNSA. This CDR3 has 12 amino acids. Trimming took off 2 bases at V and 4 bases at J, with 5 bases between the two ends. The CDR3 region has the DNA TGTGCCAGCAGCTTAACAGTCTATGGCTACACCTTC. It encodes CASSLTVYGYTF.

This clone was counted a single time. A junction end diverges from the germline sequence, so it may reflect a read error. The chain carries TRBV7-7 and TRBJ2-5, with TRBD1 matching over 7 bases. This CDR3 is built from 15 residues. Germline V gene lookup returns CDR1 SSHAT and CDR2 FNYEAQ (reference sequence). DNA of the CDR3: TGTGCTAGCAGCCAGGATACAGGGGTCCGGGAGACCCAGTACTTC. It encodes CASSQDTGVRETQYF.